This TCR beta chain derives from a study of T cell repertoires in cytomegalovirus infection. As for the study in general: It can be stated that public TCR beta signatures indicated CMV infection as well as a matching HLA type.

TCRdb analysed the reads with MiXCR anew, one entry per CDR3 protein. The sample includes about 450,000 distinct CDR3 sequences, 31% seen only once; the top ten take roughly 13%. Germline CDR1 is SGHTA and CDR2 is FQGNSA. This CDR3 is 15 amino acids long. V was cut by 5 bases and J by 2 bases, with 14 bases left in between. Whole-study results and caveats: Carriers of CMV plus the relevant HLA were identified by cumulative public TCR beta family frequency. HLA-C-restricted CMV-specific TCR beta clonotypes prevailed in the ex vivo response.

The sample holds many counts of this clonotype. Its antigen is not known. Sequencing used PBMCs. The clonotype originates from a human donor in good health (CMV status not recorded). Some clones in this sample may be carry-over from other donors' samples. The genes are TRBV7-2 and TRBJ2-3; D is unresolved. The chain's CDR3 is CASSRQATYTDTQYF. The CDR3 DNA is TGTGCCAGCAGCCGTCAGGCTACCTACACAGATACGCAGTATTTT.